This entry is about one T cell receptor (beta chain). Its antigen is as yet unknown. V lost 4 bases and J lost 2; bases outside the gene matches: 9. This CDR3 spans 18 amino acids. CDR1 is SGHRS and CDR2 is YFSETQ in the germline V gene. TCRdb keeps only in-frame clones here, not all; method: immunoSEQ multiplex PCR. The sample has roughly 130,000 clones; roughly 90% are singletons. The data were obtained in a study of T cell responses to AZD1222 COVID-19 vaccine. Study observations and caveats: Per reports, nearly half of all spike-specific TCRs target regions that are unmutated in variants. All repertoire sampling was performed exclusively after the peak T cell response. Regions 160-218 and 743-854 held dominance among vaccine-associated CD4 TCRs, which spanned spike. Donors, mostly white British, included more females; clonal diversity was possibly underestimated.

The clonotype comes from an adult in good health. The starting material was peripheral blood, obtained on day 0 of AZD1222 vaccination. This chain joins TRBV5-1 and TRBJ2-2; 12 bases fit TRBD2. CDR3 in amino acids: CASSPTLAGGLNTGELFF. CDR3 DNA sequence: TGCGCCAGCAGCCCTACACTAGCGGGAGGTCTAAACACCGGGGAGCTGTTTTTT.